This T cell receptor beta chain was recorded in a study of blood T cell repertoires in COVID-19. Overall study: Some COVID-19 samples were acute and others convalescent; all came from the United States, Italy and Spain. Sources were T cells, B-cell-depleted T cells, or PBMCs; the material itself was cDNA or gDNA.

This clone was counted many times. Original data processing: Amplifying reference gene primers gave estimates of nucleated cell counts. Measured with immunoSEQ multiplex PCR; TCRdb has only the in-frame clones, and not every one. The DNA gave D and trimming, while V, J and clone size come from that table. The sample lists around 56,000 clones, around 67% occurring once. The specimen was peripheral blood. The origin of this receptor is a woman in her 50s with active or convalescent COVID-19.

The CDR3 region is CASSNPGQGDTEAFF. CDR3 DNA: TGCGCCAGCAGTAATCCGGGACAGGGTGACACTGAAGCTTTCTTT. The chain uses TRBV10-1 and TRBJ1-1; TRBD1 matches at 9 bases. This CDR3 comprises 15 residues. CDR1 WNHNN and CDR2 SYGVQD come from the germline V gene (reference sequence). Trimming took 5 bases from V and 3 from J; bases not matched to a gene: 7.